Each of the 11 T cell receptor beta chains below was sequenced from the same sample in a study of blood T cell repertoires in COVID-19. Libraries were prepared by immunoSEQ multiplex PCR; TCRdb keeps only in-frame clonotypes and omits some of them. The sample lists roughly 20,000 clones; over 70% were seen once. Sequencing input: peripheral blood. The receptor set was obtained from a man older than 75 with acute or convalescent COVID-19.

J is TRBJ2-5 and V is TRBV27, with 7 bases that match TRBD1. This CDR3 has 15 amino acids. V was clipped by 5 bases and J by 4 bases; unmatched bases: 10. CDR1 is MNHEY, CDR2 SMNVEV, per germline (reference sequence). CDR3 bases: TGTGCCAGCAGTCCCCGGGACAGAGAGGCAGAGACCCAGTACTTC. This encodes CASSPRDREAETQYF.

The chain employs TRBV10-3 and TRBJ2-1; 7 nucleotides match TRBD2. With V trimmed by 4 bases and J by 9 bases, 3 bases remained unmatched. This CDR3 comprises 12 residues. The V gene's germline CDR1 is ENHRY and CDR2 SYGVKD. The CDR3 loop reads CAISVGGVEQFF. The CDR3 DNA sequence: TGTGCCATCAGTGTGGGAGGGGTTGAGCAGTTCTTC.

The count of this clone is one. This chain connects TRBV29-1 to TRBJ1-5; TRBD1 aligns across 8 bases. This CDR3 is built from 15 residues. V dropped 6 bases and J dropped 3; count of bases not matched to a gene: 10. The germline V gene encodes CDR1 SQVTM and CDR2 ANQGSEA. CDR3 coding DNA: TGCAGCGTCGCTCACGGACAGGGACCCAATCAGCCCCAGCATTTT. Protein: CSVAHGQGPNQPQHF.

This sequence joins TRBV10-3 and TRBJ2-5, with 8 bases fitting TRBD1. J was trimmed by 5 bases and V by 3 bases; bases with no gene match: 8. This CDR3 is 15 amino acids long. Germline assignment: CDR1 ENHRY and CDR2 SYGVKD. The CDR3 DNA reads TGTGCCATCAGTGAAGAAGGGACAGGTTTCGAGACCCAGTACTTC. It specifies CAISEEGTGFETQYF.

This clone has a handful of counts. This chain uses TRBV5-4 with TRBJ1-2; D is possibly TRBD1 (5 bases). Per the germline V gene, CDR1 is SGHNT and CDR2 is YYREEE (reference sequence). V lost 4 bases and J lost 7, with 17 bases in between. This CDR3 spans 14 amino acids. The CDR3 sequence is CASSRGDVGLGYTF. The CDR3 DNA reads TGTGCCAGCAGCCGCGGGGATGTGGGGCTTGGCTACACCTTC.

The V gene is TRBV7-3, the J gene TRBJ1-1, with a possible D match to TRBD1 (6 bases). The CDR3 has 15 amino acids. From germline, CDR1 is SGHTA and CDR2 FQGTGA. Between the trimmed V and J ends, which lost 5 bases and 1 base, there was a span of 14 bases. DNA for the CDR3: TGTGCCAGCAGCGCCACAGGGAGCGGGAACACTGAAGCTTTCTTT. Its translation is CASSATGSGNTEAFF.

The chain employs TRBV19 and TRBJ2-7, with 9 bases identical to TRBD1. The CDR3 has 15 amino acids. Trimming removed 6 bases from V and 3 bases from J; junction bases left unmatched: 9. Germline CDR1 reads LNHDA; CDR2 reads SQIVND (reference sequence). The CDR3 sequence: CASSLGTGRFYEQYF. In DNA form, the CDR3 reads TGTGCCAGTAGCTTAGGGACAGGGAGATTCTACGAGCAGTACTTC.

The chain recombines TRBV25-1 with TRBJ1-2, with D tentatively TRBD1 (6 bases). The germline V gene has CDR1 MGHDK and CDR2 SYGVNS. Trimming left V 6 bases short and J 5 bases short, with 25 bases between. The CDR3 loop spans 17 amino acids. CDR3 DNA: TGTGCCAGCAGAATGAGCGGGGCAGGACCAGGGGCATATGGCTACACCTTC. Encoded protein: CASRMSGAGPGAYGYTF.

The CDR3 loop is CAWREQGGRETQYF. The CDR3 bases are TGTGCCTGGAGGGAACAGGGAGGGCGGGAGACCCAGTACTTC. The V and J genes are TRBV30 and TRBJ2-5; D may be TRBD2 (7 bases). The V gene lost 3 bases and the J gene lost 5 bases, with 16 bases spanning the gap. The CDR3 is 14 amino acids. Germline V CDR1 and CDR2: GTSNPN, SVGIG (reference sequence).

This clone has more than one count but fewer than ten. The genes are TRBV29-1 and TRBJ1-4; tentative D call: TRBD1 (6 bases). V was cut by 6 bases and J by 3 bases, with 11 bases left in between. CDR1 is SQVTM, CDR2 ANQGSEA, per germline. The CDR3 runs to 13 residues. CDR3 DNA sequence: TGCAGCGTCGGGACAAACGCTAATGAAAAACTGTTTTTT. Protein: CSVGTNANEKLFF.

The rearrangement uses TRBV27 and TRBJ2-7; possible D gene TRBD2, 7 bases. Germline V lookup: CDR1 MNHEY, CDR2 SMNVEV (reference sequence). The CDR3 consists of 15 residues. V lost 1 base and J 4 bases, leaving 14 bases between the germline ends. CDR3 in DNA: TGTGCCAGCAGTTTATATTCCGGGGGGCAGTACGAGCAGTACTTC. Translating gives CASSLYSGGQYEQYF.